This passage covers 12 T cell receptor beta chains from one sample sequenced in a study of Graves' ophthalmopathy and Graves' hyperthyroidism. CDR3 regions of TCR beta were amplified from RNA transcripts. First-round RT-PCR with HTBI primers preceded a second-round multiplex PCR. TCRdb itself ran the multiplex PCR reads through MiXCR, one entry per CDR3 protein. The sample includes about 220,000 distinct CDR3 sequences, 20% to 25% of them seen just once. Sequenced: peripheral blood. These receptors were taken from a woman aged 45-59 years with Graves' ophthalmopathy.

J is TRBJ2-1 and V is TRBV27; TRBD1 or TRBD2 may be the D gene (7 bases each). The CDR3 consists of 16 residues. Looked up from germline, CDR1 is MNHEY and CDR2 is SMNVEV (reference sequence). The V end lost 3 bases, the J end lost 9 bases, and 21 bases lay between the germline ends. CDR3 nucleotides: TGTGCCAGCAGTTTTGTGGGGGGCAGGGGGGGCCCTGAGCAGTTCTTC. Translated: CASSFVGGRGGPEQFF.

This clonotype was seen only a few times. The chain recombines TRBV7-2 with TRBJ1-2; TRBD1 might be the D (5 bases). V lost 4 bases to trimming and J lost 10 bases, with 16 bases between them. The germline gives CDR1 SGHTA, CDR2 FQGNSA. The CDR3 runs 13 residues. The CDR3, as DNA: TGTGCCAGCAGCTCTTTCACCGGGACCTTCTACACCTTC. It translates to CASSSFTGTFYTF. The full variable domain, rest sourced from reference TRBV7-2 and TRBJ1-2, is GAGVSQSPSNKVTEKGKDVELRCDPISGHTALYWYRQSLGQGLEFLIYFQGNSAPDKSGLPSDRFSAERTGGSVSTLTIQRTQQEDSAVYLCASSSFTGTFYTFGSGTRLTVV.

As to this clonotype: This may arise from a read error, as a much more abundant clone is one base away. It is likely a read error, because the conserved phenylalanine at the end of the CDR3 is missing. The chain uses TRBV18 and TRBJ1-1, with 9 bases matching TRBD1. In germline, CDR1 is KGHSH, CDR2 LQKENI. This CDR3 has 14 residues. Unmatched junction bases numbered 2, after V lost 5 bases and J lost 1 base. CDR3 amino acids: CASSGTGQNTEAFL. For the CDR3, the DNA is TGTGCCAGCTCAGGGACAGGGCAGAACACTGAAGCTTTCCTT.

This clonotype was observed at least ten times. A much larger clone is a single base away; this may be a read error. The chain has TRBV25-1 and TRBJ1-1; a possible D gene is TRBD1 (5 bases). V lost 4 bases, J lost 3 bases, and 9 bases lay in between. The CDR3 covers 13 residues. CDR1 and CDR2 (germline): MGHDK, SYGVNS. The CDR3 DNA is TGTGCCAGCAGTGGGGTCAGGGACACTGAAGCTTTCTTT. Amino acids: CASSGVRDTEAFF.

This clonotype was picked up many times. V and J are TRBV28 and TRBJ2-7; maybe TRBD1 (6 bases). Trimming cost V 2 bases and J 4 bases, with 15 bases left between them. This CDR3 spans 15 amino acids. CDR1 and CDR2 (germline): MDHEN, SYDVKM. The CDR3 loop is CASSLRRGGSYEQYF. CDR3 DNA sequence: TGTGCCAGCAGTTTACGAAGAGGGGGTTCGTACGAGCAGTACTTC.

The CDR3 bases are TGTGCCAGCAGTGAACGTCTCCTAGCGGGAGGTACGCAGTACTTC. Its translation is CASSERLLAGGTQYF. The chain couples TRBV2 to TRBJ2-7; TRBD2 aligns across 11 bases. The CDR3 runs to 15 residues. V was pared by 2 bases and J by 9 bases, with 9 bases of the junction left unmatched. The V gene's germline CDR1 is SNHLY and CDR2 FYNNEI.

V is TRBV18 and J is TRBJ2-7; TRBD2 aligns across 12 bases. With V trimmed by 6 bases and J by 6 bases, 12 bases remained unmatched. Germline values: CDR1 KGHSH, CDR2 LQKENI. The CDR3 has 16 residues. DNA of the CDR3: TGTGCCAGCTCGCGCACGTTGACTAGCGGGAGCTCCGAGCAGTACTTC. Amino acid sequence: CASSRTLTSGSSEQYF. Supplemented by reference TRBV18 and TRBJ2-7, the full variable domain reads NAGVMQNPRHLVRRRGQEARLRCSPMKGHSHVYWYRQLPEEGLKFMVYLQKENIIDESGMPKERFSAEFPKEGPSILRIQQVVRGDSAAYFCASSRTLTSGSSEQYFGPGTRLTVT.

The V gene is TRBV5-1, the J gene TRBJ1-3; D is perhaps TRBD1 (6 bases). Germline V lookup: CDR1 SGHRS, CDR2 YFSETQ. V lost 7 bases and J lost 0, with 20 bases in between. The CDR3 consists of 17 residues. The CDR3 protein is CASATGDKPVSGNTIYF. The CDR3 region has the DNA TGCGCCAGCGCGACGGGGGACAAGCCTGTCTCTGGAAACACCATATATTTT.

V gene TRBV9 combines with J gene TRBJ2-7; D not resolved. This CDR3 has 13 residues. Trimming left V 0 bases short and J 6 bases short, with 10 bases between. Per the germline V gene, CDR1 is SGDLS and CDR2 is YYNGEE. The CDR3 is CASSVATVGEQYF. As DNA, the CDR3 is TGTGCCAGCAGCGTAGCTACCGTGGGCGAGCAGTACTTC.

Many counts were recorded for this clonotype. The J gene is TRBJ1-2, the V gene TRBV19, with D tentatively TRBD1 (5 bases). Between the trimmed V and J ends, which lost 4 bases and 7 bases, there was a span of 13 bases. Per germline, CDR1 LNHDA and CDR2 SQIVND (reference sequence). The CDR3 contains 13 residues. The CDR3 sequence is CASSRKPGGGYTF. The CDR3 coding sequence is TGTGCCAGTAGTAGGAAGCCCGGGGGTGGCTACACCTTC.

This clonotype was recorded many times. V gene TRBV20-1 combines with J gene TRBJ1-5; 9 nucleotides align to TRBD1. This CDR3 is built from 15 residues. Germline CDR1 and CDR2: DFQATT and SNEGSKA (reference sequence). J gave up 6 bases and V 1 base, and 7 bases lay outside the gene matches. Written as DNA, the CDR3 is TGCAGTGCTAGAGGTCCGGGACAGGGTGGTCAGCCCCAGCATTTT. Translating it yields CSARGPGQGGQPQHF.

This clonotype was recorded at least ten times. V and J are TRBV6-1 and TRBJ2-5; perhaps TRBD2 as D (7 bases). This CDR3 has 18 amino acids. V lost 1 base and J 0 bases, leaving 18 bases between the germline ends. Germline-derived CDR1 and CDR2 are MNHNS and SASEGT. Here the CDR3 reads CASSEVEWGLADQETQYF. The CDR3 DNA follows: TGTGCCAGCAGTGAAGTAGAATGGGGGCTAGCGGACCAAGAGACCCAGTACTTC.